These T cell receptor beta chains were read from a single sample in a study of T cell responses to AZD1222 COVID-19 vaccine. Only in-frame clones appear in the TCRdb table, and some are missing; sequencing was by immunoSEQ multiplex PCR. The sample includes approximately 90,000 clones, around 90% of them seen just once. Specimen: peripheral blood, collected on day 0 of AZD1222 vaccination. These receptors all stem from an adult in good health. The CDR3 runs from the conserved cysteine through the conserved F or W. Some rows have no size entry. The others give once, few or many, or a class for an expanded clone.

cdr3_length j_call v_call clone_size cdr3_aa
18 TRBJ2-3 TRBV5-1 few CASRGGTSGATSTDTQYF
19 TRBJ2-3 TRBV9 . CASSARGTSGDGSTDTQYF
13 TRBJ1-1 TRBV18 . CASSPRGWEEAFF
15 TRBJ1-2 TRBV15 once CATSRAGTANYGYTF
16 TRBJ2-7 TRBV30 . CAWSLAGLKWGYEQYF
14 TRBJ1-6 TRBV11-2 . CASSRPAGADPLHF
11 TRBJ1-2 TRBV20-1 . CSARVVGGYTF
15 TRBJ2-5 TRBV15 . CATSPDRAVEETQYF
17 TRBJ1-5 TRBV28 . CASSDSEGALWAKPQHF
13 TRBJ1-1 TRBV7-2 . CASRVSRNTEAFF
16 TRBJ1-2 TRBV18 . CASSLPGGERNYGYTF
13 TRBJ2-1 TRBV10-2 . CASSEERWNEQFF
14 TRBJ2-7 TRBV4-1 . CASSQADREYEQYF
13 TRBJ1-5 TRBV12-3/TRBV12-4 . CASSFGSDQPQHF
15 TRBJ2-1 TRBV28 . CASSAPPGQGNEQFF
12 TRBJ1-2 TRBV5-1 once CASSLVGYGYTF
15 TRBJ2-1 TRBV7-9 . CASSLRLAGYNEQFF